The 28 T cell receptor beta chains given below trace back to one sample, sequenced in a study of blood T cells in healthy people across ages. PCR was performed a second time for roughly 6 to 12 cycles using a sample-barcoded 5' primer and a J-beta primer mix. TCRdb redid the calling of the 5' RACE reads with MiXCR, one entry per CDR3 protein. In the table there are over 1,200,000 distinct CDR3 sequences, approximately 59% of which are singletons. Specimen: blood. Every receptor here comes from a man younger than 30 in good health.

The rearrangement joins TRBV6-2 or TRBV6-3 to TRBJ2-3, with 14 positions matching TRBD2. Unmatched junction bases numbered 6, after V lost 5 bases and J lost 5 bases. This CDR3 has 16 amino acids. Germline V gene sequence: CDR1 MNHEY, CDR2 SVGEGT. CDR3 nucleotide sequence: TGTGCCAGCAGTCCCGGACTAGCGGGGGGCCTAGATACGCAGTATTTT. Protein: CASSPGLAGGLDTQYF.

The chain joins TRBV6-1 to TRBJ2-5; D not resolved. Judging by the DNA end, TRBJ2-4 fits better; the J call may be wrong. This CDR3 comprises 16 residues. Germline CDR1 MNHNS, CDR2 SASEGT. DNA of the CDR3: TGTGCCAGCAGTGATTTGTGGCTAGTCGGATCGAACATTCAGTACTTC. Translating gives CASSDLWLVGSNIQYF.

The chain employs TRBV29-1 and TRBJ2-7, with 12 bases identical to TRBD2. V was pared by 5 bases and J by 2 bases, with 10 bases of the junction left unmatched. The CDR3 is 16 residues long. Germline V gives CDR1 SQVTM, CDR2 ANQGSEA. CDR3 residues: CSVRVTSGGNPYEQYF. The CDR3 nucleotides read TGCAGCGTTCGGGTGACTAGCGGGGGTAATCCCTACGAGCAGTACTTC.

This CDR3 is CASSVPPGQGVTNYGYTF. CDR3 bases: TGTGCCAGCAGCGTTCCTCCGGGACAGGGGGTGACTAACTATGGCTACACCTTC. The rearrangement joins TRBV9 to TRBJ1-2; TRBD1 agrees at 11 bases. The CDR3 consists of 18 residues. Trimming removed 2 bases from V and 0 bases from J; junction bases left unmatched: 9. Germline V gene data show CDR1 as SGDLS and CDR2 as YYNGEE.

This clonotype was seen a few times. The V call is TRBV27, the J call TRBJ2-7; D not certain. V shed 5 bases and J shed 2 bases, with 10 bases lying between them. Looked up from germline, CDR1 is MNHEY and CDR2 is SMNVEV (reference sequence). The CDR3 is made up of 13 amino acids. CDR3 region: CASSILGPYEQYF. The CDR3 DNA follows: TGTGCCAGCAGTATACTTGGTCCCTACGAGCAGTACTTC.

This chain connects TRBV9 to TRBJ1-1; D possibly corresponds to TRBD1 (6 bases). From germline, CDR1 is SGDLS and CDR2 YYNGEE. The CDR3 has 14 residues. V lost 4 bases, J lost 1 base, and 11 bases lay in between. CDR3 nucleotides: TGTGCCAGCAGCAGAGGGACAACGAACACTGAAGCTTTCTTT. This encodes CASSRGTTNTEAFF.

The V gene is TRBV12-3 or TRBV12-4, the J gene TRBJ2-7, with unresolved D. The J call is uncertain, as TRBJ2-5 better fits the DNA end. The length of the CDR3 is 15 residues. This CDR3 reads CASSPWTARRETQYF. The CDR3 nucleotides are TGTGCCAGCAGTCCCTGGACCGCAAGGAGAGAGACCCAGTACTTC.

The CDR3, as DNA: TGTGCCATCAGTGAGTCGGGTAGCTATGGCTACACCTTC. Amino acid sequence: CAISESGSYGYTF. The chain has TRBV10-3 and TRBJ1-2; no clear D gene. Germline V gives CDR1 ENHRY, CDR2 SYGVKD. The CDR3 loop spans 13 amino acids. The V end lost 0 bases, the J end lost 4 bases, and 6 bases lay between the germline ends.

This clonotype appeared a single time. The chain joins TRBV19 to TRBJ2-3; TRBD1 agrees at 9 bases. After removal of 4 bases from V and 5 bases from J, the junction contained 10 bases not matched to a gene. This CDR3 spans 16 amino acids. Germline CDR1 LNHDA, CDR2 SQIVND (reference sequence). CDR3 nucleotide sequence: TGTGCCAGTAGTACCTTCTTCCGGGACAGGGAAGATACGCAGTATTTT. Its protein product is CASSTFFRDREDTQYF.

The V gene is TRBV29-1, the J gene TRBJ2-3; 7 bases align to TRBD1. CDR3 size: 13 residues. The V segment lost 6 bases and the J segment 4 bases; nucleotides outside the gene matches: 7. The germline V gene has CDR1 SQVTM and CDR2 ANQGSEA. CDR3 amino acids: CSVGTVTSDTQYF. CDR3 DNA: TGCAGCGTGGGGACAGTAACCTCAGATACGCAGTATTTT.

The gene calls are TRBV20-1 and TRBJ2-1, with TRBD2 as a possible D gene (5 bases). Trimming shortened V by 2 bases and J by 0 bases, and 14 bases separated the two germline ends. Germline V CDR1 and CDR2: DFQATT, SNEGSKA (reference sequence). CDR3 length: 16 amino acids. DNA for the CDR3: TGCAGTGCTAGACCTACCATAGCGAGCTCCTACAATGAGCAGTTCTTC. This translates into CSARPTIASSYNEQFF.

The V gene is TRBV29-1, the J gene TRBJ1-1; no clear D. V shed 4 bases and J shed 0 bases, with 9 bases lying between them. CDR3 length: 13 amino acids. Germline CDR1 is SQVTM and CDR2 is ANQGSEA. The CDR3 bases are TGCAGCGTTGCCCTGGGCTTGAACACTGAAGCTTTCTTT. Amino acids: CSVALGLNTEAFF. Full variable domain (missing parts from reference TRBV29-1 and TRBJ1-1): SAVISQKPSRDICQRGTSLTIQCQVDSQVTMMFWYRQQPGQSLTLIATANQGSEATYESGFVIDKFPISRPNLTFSTLTVSNMSPEDSSIYLCSVALGLNTEAFFGQGTRLTVV.

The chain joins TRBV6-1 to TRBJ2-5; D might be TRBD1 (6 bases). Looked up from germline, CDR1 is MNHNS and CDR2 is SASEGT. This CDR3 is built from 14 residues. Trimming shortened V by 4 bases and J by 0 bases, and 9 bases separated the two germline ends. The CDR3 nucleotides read TGTGCCAGCAGTGTAGACAGGTACCAAGAGACCCAGTACTTC. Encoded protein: CASSVDRYQETQYF.

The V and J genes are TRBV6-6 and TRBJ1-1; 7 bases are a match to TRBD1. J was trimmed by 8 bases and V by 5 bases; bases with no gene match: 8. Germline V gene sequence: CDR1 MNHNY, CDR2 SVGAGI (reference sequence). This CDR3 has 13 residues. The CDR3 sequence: CASSPGTVPEAFF. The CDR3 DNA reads TGTGCCAGCAGTCCCGGGACAGTGCCAGAAGCTTTCTTT.

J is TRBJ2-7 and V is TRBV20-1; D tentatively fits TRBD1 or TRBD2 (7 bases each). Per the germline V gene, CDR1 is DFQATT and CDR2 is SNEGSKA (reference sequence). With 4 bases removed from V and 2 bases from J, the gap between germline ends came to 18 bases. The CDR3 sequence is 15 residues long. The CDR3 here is CSAKGGGSQTYEQYF. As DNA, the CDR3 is TGCAGTGCTAAAGGGGGCGGGAGTCAGACCTACGAGCAGTACTTC.

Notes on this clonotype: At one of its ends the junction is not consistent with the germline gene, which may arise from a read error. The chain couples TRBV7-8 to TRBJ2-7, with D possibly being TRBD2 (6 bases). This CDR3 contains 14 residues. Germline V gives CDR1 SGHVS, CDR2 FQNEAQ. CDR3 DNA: TGTGCCGGCAGCTTAGATCGGGGGATGGGAGAGCAGTACTTC. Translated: CAGSLDRGMGEQYF.

CDR3 nucleotide sequence: TGTGCCAGCAGTCCCGTCACTGAAGCTTTCTTT. Translation: CASSPVTEAFF. V gene TRBV6-1 combines with J gene TRBJ1-1, with D unresolved. This CDR3 comprises 11 residues. CDR1 and CDR2 from the germline V gene are MNHNS and SASEGT. V was clipped by 5 bases and J by 4 bases, with 5 bases between them.

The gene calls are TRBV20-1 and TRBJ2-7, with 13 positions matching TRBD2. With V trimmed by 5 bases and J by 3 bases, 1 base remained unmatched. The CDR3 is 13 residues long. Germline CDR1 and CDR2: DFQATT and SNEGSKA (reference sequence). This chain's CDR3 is CSAGTSGNYEQYF. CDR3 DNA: TGCAGTGCTGGGACTAGCGGGAACTACGAGCAGTACTTC.

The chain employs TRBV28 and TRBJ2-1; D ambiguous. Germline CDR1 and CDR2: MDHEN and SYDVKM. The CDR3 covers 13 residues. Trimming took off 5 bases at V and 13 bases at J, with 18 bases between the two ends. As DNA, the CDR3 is TGTGCCAGCAGTGACATTGAGTCAGAGACCCAGTTCTTC. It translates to CASSDIESETQFF.

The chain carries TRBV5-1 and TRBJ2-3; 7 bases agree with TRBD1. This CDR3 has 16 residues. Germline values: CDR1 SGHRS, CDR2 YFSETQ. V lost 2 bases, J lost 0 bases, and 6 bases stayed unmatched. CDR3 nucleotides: TGCGCCAGCAGCTTACAGGGGATCGGGAGCACAGATACGCAGTATTTT. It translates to CASSLQGIGSTDTQYF.

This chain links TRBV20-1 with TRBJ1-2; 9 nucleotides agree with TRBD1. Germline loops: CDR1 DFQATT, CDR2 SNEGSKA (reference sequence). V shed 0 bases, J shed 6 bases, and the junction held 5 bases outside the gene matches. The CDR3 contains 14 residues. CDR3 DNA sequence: TGCAGTGCTAGAGATACCCGGGACAGGGATGGCTACACCTTC. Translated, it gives CSARDTRDRDGYTF.

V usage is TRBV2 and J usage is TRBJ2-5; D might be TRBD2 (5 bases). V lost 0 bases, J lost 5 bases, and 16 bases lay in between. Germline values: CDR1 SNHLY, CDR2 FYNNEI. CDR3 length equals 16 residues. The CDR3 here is CASSEAWRGPEETQYF. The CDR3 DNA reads TGTGCCAGCAGTGAAGCCTGGAGAGGGCCCGAGGAGACCCAGTACTTC.

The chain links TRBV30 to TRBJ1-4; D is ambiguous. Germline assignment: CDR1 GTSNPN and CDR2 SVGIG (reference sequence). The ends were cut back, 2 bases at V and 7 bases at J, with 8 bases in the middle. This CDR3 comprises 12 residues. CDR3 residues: CAWSLTFEKLFF. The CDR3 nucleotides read TGTGCCTGGAGTTTGACCTTTGAAAAACTGTTTTTT.

The CDR3 DNA reads TGTGCCAGCAGCTTAGCGATTCGGGGGTCCTCCTACAATGAGCAGTTCTTC. It translates to CASSLAIRGSSYNEQFF. This rearrangement joins TRBV7-2 to TRBJ2-1; D is possibly TRBD2 (6 bases). Trimming shortened V by 0 bases and J by 0 bases, and 12 bases separated the two germline ends. The CDR3 covers 17 residues. Germline loops: CDR1 SGHTA, CDR2 FQGNSA. Supplemented by reference TRBV7-2 and TRBJ2-1, the full variable domain reads GAGVSQSPSNKVTEKGKDVELRCDPISGHTALYWYRQSLGQGLEFLIYFQGNSAPDKSGLPSDRFSAERTGGSVSTLTIQRTQQEDSAVYLCASSLAIRGSSYNEQFFGPGTRLTVL.

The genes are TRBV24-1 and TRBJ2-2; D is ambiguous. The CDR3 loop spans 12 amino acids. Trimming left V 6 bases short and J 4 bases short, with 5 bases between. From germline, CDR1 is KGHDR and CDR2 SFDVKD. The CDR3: CATSLVTGELFF. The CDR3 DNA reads TGTGCCACCAGTCTTGTCACCGGGGAGCTGTTTTTT.

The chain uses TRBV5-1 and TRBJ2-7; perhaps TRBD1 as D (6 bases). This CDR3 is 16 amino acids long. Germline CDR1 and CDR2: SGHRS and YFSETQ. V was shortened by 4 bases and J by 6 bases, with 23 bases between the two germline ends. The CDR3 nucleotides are TGCGCCAGCAGCATCACACCCTTCGGACAGTCAGGCGAGCAGTACTTC. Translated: CASSITPFGQSGEQYF.

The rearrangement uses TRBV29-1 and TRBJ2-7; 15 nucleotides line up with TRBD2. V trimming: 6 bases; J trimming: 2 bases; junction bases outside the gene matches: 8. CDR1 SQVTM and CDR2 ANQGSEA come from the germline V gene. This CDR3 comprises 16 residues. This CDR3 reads CSVNGLAGGDPYEQYF. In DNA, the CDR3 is TGCAGCGTCAATGGACTAGCGGGGGGGGATCCCTACGAGCAGTACTTC.

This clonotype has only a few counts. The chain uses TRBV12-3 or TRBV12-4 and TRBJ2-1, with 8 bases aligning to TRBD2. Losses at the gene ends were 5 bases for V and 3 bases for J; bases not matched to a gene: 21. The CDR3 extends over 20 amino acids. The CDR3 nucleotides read TGTGCCAGCAGTATCCGCCTGATTTGGCGACTAGCGAGACACTACAATGAGCAGTTCTTC. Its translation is CASSIRLIWRLARHYNEQFF.